These T cell receptor beta chains were read from a single sample in a study. TCRdb analysed the 5' RACE reads with MiXCR anew, one entry per CDR3 protein. The sample gives approximately 50,000 distinct CDR3 sequences, under 25% of which show up once; roughly 3.5% is in the top ten. The source material was tumor-infiltrating Tregs sorted from the breast tumor. The receptors originated from a female donor with breast cancer. Both conserved end residues are part of each CDR3. The order of the fields is CDR3 DNA, CDR3 protein, D gene, V gene, J gene, clone size. The D gene is left open where the match is weak. Some rows have no size entry. The others give once, few or many, or a class for an expanded clone.

CDR3nt: TGCGCCAGCAGCTCGGACAGTTACTACGAGCAGTACTTC; CDR3aa: CASSSDSYYEQYF; d_gene: -; v_gene: TRBV10-2; j_gene: TRBJ2-7; abundance: -
CDR3nt: TGCAGTGCTATCCTAGGGGTCGACTATGGCTACACCTTC; CDR3aa: CSAILGVDYGYTF; d_gene: -; v_gene: TRBV20-1; j_gene: TRBJ1-2; abundance: many
CDR3nt: TGTGCCAGCAGGAAAGGGGAGCAGGGTACCCACGAGCAGTACTTC; CDR3aa: CASRKGEQGTHEQYF; d_gene: -; v_gene: TRBV6-6; j_gene: TRBJ2-7; abundance: few
CDR3nt: TGCGCCAGCAGCCTCCTCCAAGGCCTTGAGCAGTTCTTC; CDR3aa: CASSLLQGLEQFF; d_gene: -; v_gene: TRBV5-1; j_gene: TRBJ2-1; abundance: -
CDR3nt: TGCGCCAGCCAAGACCCTAGCTCCTACAATGAGCAGTTCTTC; CDR3aa: CASQDPSSYNEQFF; d_gene: -; v_gene: TRBV5-1; j_gene: TRBJ2-1; abundance: -
CDR3nt: TGTGCCAGCAGCTTGGACCCCTCTGGGGCCAACGTCCTGACTTTC; CDR3aa: CASSLDPSGANVLTF; d_gene: -; v_gene: TRBV5-4; j_gene: TRBJ2-6; abundance: -
CDR3nt: TGTGCCACCAGTGATTTGCACGGCGGGCGAGAGACTCAGTACTTC; CDR3aa: CATSDLHGGRETQYF; d_gene: -; v_gene: TRBV24-1; j_gene: TRBJ2-5; abundance: -
CDR3nt: TGTGCCAGCAGCTCTGGACAGCACTATGGCTACACCTTC; CDR3aa: CASSSGQHYGYTF; d_gene: -; v_gene: TRBV9; j_gene: TRBJ1-2; abundance: many
CDR3nt: TGCGCCAGCAGCTTGGTAGGGTACGGAAACACCATATATTTT; CDR3aa: CASSLVGYGNTIYF; d_gene: -; v_gene: TRBV5-1; j_gene: TRBJ1-3; abundance: many
CDR3nt: TGTGCCAGCAGCCCACAGGGGAATAGCAATCAGCCCCAGCATTTT; CDR3aa: CASSPQGNSNQPQHF; d_gene: TRBD1; v_gene: TRBV12-3/TRBV12-4; j_gene: TRBJ1-5; abundance: many
CDR3nt: TGCGCCAGCAGCCAAGTCTTAGGAGGCTATGGCTACACCTTC; CDR3aa: CASSQVLGGYGYTF; d_gene: -; v_gene: TRBV4-1; j_gene: TRBJ1-2; abundance: many
CDR3nt: TGTGCCAGCAGTTTCTCCAGGGGACGGAATCAGCCCCAGCATTTT; CDR3aa: CASSFSRGRNQPQHF; d_gene: -; v_gene: TRBV12-3/TRBV12-4; j_gene: TRBJ1-5; abundance: -
CDR3nt: TGTGCCAGCAGCGGAGGGACCACAGATACGCAGTATTTT; CDR3aa: CASSGGTTDTQYF; d_gene: -; v_gene: TRBV12-3/TRBV12-4; j_gene: TRBJ2-3; abundance: -
CDR3nt: TGCGCCAGCAGCTTCGGGGACACTGAAGCTTTCTTT; CDR3aa: CASSFGDTEAFF; d_gene: -; v_gene: TRBV5-1; j_gene: TRBJ1-1; abundance: many
CDR3nt: TGTGCCAGCAAGTCCGGGCGAGGCCAAGAGACCCAGTACTTC; CDR3aa: CASKSGRGQETQYF; d_gene: -; v_gene: TRBV6-5; j_gene: TRBJ2-5; abundance: many
CDR3nt: TGTGCCAGCAGCTTAGGGGGTGCGGGGTATTTT; CDR3aa: CASSLGGAGYF; d_gene: -; v_gene: TRBV7-2; j_gene: TRBJ2-3; abundance: few
CDR3nt: TGTGCCAGCATATCGGACAGGGATGGCCAGCCCCAGCATTTT; CDR3aa: CASISDRDGQPQHF; d_gene: TRBD1; v_gene: TRBV6-1; j_gene: TRBJ1-5; abundance: -
CDR3nt: TGTGCCAGCAGCTTAGCTGGGACACTACAAGAGACCCAGTACTTC; CDR3aa: CASSLAGTLQETQYF; d_gene: -; v_gene: TRBV7-3; j_gene: TRBJ2-5; abundance: few
CDR3nt: TGTGCCAGCAGTTTAGCGGGCTACGAGCAGTACTTC; CDR3aa: CASSLAGYEQYF; d_gene: -; v_gene: TRBV12-3/TRBV12-4; j_gene: TRBJ2-7; abundance: many
CDR3nt: TGCGCCAGCAGCTACTACGGACAGGGCAAGAAGACCCAGTACTTC; CDR3aa: CASSYYGQGKKTQYF; d_gene: TRBD1; v_gene: TRBV5-1; j_gene: TRBJ2-5; abundance: few
CDR3nt: TGTGCCAGCTCACACCGGACTAGCGGGGGAACTAGCGAGCAGTACTTC; CDR3aa: CASSHRTSGGTSEQYF; d_gene: TRBD2; v_gene: TRBV18; j_gene: TRBJ2-7; abundance: -
CDR3nt: TGTGCCTGGAGCGAGGGGGGCAATCAGCCCCAGCATTTT; CDR3aa: CAWSEGGNQPQHF; d_gene: -; v_gene: TRBV30; j_gene: TRBJ1-5; abundance: -
CDR3nt: TGTGCCAGCAGCCTCTCGGGACAGCGCTACGAGCAGTACTTC; CDR3aa: CASSLSGQRYEQYF; d_gene: TRBD1; v_gene: TRBV6-2/TRBV6-3; j_gene: TRBJ2-7; abundance: medium-sized
CDR3nt: TGTGCCAGCAGTTCCGCCCTAGCGGGGGGGTCCCATGAGCAGTTCTTC; CDR3aa: CASSSALAGGSHEQFF; d_gene: TRBD2; v_gene: TRBV6-2/TRBV6-3; j_gene: TRBJ2-1; abundance: -
CDR3nt: TGCAGTGCTAGGGGGCTAGCTGGAAACACCATATATTTT; CDR3aa: CSARGLAGNTIYF; d_gene: -; v_gene: TRBV20-1; j_gene: TRBJ1-3; abundance: many
CDR3nt: TGTGCCAGCAGCCCCTCGTGGGGGGCGGGTGAAAAACTGTTTTTT; CDR3aa: CASSPSWGAGEKLFF; d_gene: -; v_gene: TRBV9; j_gene: TRBJ1-4; abundance: -
CDR3nt: TGCGCCAGCAGCTTGGATGGGGGGATGGAAAACATTCAGTACTTC; CDR3aa: CASSLDGGMENIQYF; d_gene: -; v_gene: TRBV5-1; j_gene: TRBJ2-4; abundance: -
CDR3nt: TGCGCCAGCAGCTTTGGCAGTACGAGCGGCTACACCTTC; CDR3aa: CASSFGSTSGYTF; d_gene: -; v_gene: TRBV5-1; j_gene: TRBJ1-2; abundance: many
CDR3nt: TGTGCCAGCAGCTTAGACGGCTCCGGGGGGCCCCAGCATTTT; CDR3aa: CASSLDGSGGPQHF; d_gene: -; v_gene: TRBV7-9; j_gene: TRBJ1-5; abundance: medium-sized
CDR3nt: TGTGCCAGCAGCTATGACAGAAATTCACCCCTCCACTTT; CDR3aa: CASSYDRNSPLHF; d_gene: -; v_gene: TRBV7-9; j_gene: TRBJ1-6; abundance: -
CDR3nt: TGTGCCAGCAGCCCCCCTCTTATCACCTACGAGCAGTACTTC; CDR3aa: CASSPPLITYEQYF; d_gene: -; v_gene: TRBV7-9; j_gene: TRBJ2-7; abundance: many
CDR3nt: TGTGCCAGCAGCTTAGCAGACAGGGGGATAATTGGCGACACCTTC; CDR3aa: CASSLADRGIIGDTF; d_gene: TRBD1; v_gene: TRBV7-8; j_gene: TRBJ1-2; abundance: -
CDR3nt: TGTGCCAGCAGCAAATCAGTCCGTGGAGATACGCAGTATTTT; CDR3aa: CASSKSVRGDTQYF; d_gene: -; v_gene: TRBV7-8; j_gene: TRBJ2-3; abundance: few
CDR3nt: TGCGCCAGCAGACAGGGCCGATCTATATCCTATGGCTACACCTTC; CDR3aa: CASRQGRSISYGYTF; d_gene: -; v_gene: TRBV5-1; j_gene: TRBJ1-2; abundance: many
CDR3nt: TGTGCCAGCAGCTTAGGGACAGGGGGTGAAAAACTGTTTTTT; CDR3aa: CASSLGTGGEKLFF; d_gene: TRBD1; v_gene: TRBV11-2; j_gene: TRBJ1-4; abundance: -
CDR3nt: TGTGCCAGCAGCCTTCAGGGGGATGGCCAAGAGACCCAGTACTTC; CDR3aa: CASSLQGDGQETQYF; d_gene: TRBD1; v_gene: TRBV4-2; j_gene: TRBJ2-5; abundance: -
CDR3nt: TGTGCCAGCAGGGTTACAGGGATAGTCGCTGAAGCTTTCTTT; CDR3aa: CASRVTGIVAEAFF; d_gene: -; v_gene: TRBV6-1; j_gene: TRBJ1-1; abundance: many
CDR3nt: TGCGCCAGCAGCTTGGACAGGGGTACCTACAATGAGCAGTTCTTC; CDR3aa: CASSLDRGTYNEQFF; d_gene: TRBD1; v_gene: TRBV5-1; j_gene: TRBJ2-1; abundance: many
CDR3nt: TGTGCCAGCAGCTTAGTGGACTACAATGAGCAGTTCTTC; CDR3aa: CASSLVDYNEQFF; d_gene: -; v_gene: TRBV7-2; j_gene: TRBJ2-1; abundance: -